These 12 T cell receptor beta chains originate from one sample sequenced in a study of beta chain features in type 1 diabetes. The study reverse transcribed the entire isolated RNA, so it sequenced expressed TCRB transcripts. TCRdb's table, derived via immunoSEQ multiplex PCR, lists solely in-frame clones and lacks some. The table records 400,000 to 450,000 clones, approximately 13% of them present only once. The sample consisted of naive CD4+ T cells from blood. The receptors shown here come from a man under 40 in good health.

The rearrangement uses TRBV27 and TRBJ2-3; D remains unclear. This CDR3 has 15 amino acids. Trimming cost V 6 bases and J 4 bases, with 17 bases left between them. The germline V gene has CDR1 MNHEY and CDR2 SMNVEV (reference sequence). CDR3 DNA: TGTGCCAGCAGCCCTATCGGCACTGGTTCAGATACGCAGTATTTT. It yields the protein CASSPIGTGSDTQYF.

The genes are TRBV30 and TRBJ1-1; the D gene is possibly TRBD1 (5 bases). V lost 3 bases to trimming and J lost 4 bases, with 12 bases between them. The CDR3 totals 13 residues. CDR1 and CDR2 from the germline V gene are GTSNPN and SVGIG (reference sequence). Here the CDR3 DNA reads TGTGCCTGGAGCACCCAGGGCGGCACTGAAGCTTTCTTT. It translates to CAWSTQGGTEAFF.

This chain connects TRBV5-4 to TRBJ1-1; 7 nucleotides align to TRBD1. The CDR3 is 15 amino acids. The germline V gene encodes CDR1 SGHNT and CDR2 YYREEE (reference sequence). J gave up 1 base and V 4 bases, and 7 bases lay outside the gene matches. CDR3 loop: CASSQPRGENTEAFF. The DNA for the CDR3 is TGTGCCAGCAGCCAGCCCAGGGGGGAGAACACTGAAGCTTTCTTT.

This clone appeared a few times. This chain uses TRBV7-9 with TRBJ2-7; D unclear. V lost 2 bases and J 3 bases, leaving 17 bases between the germline ends. The length of the CDR3 is 16 residues. CDR1 SEHNR and CDR2 FQNEAQ come from the germline V gene (reference sequence). This CDR3 is CASSLSSWGNVYEQYV. In DNA form, the CDR3 reads TGTGCCAGCAGCTTATCCTCCTGGGGTAACGTCTACGAGCAGTACGTC.

The rearrangement links TRBV6-5 to TRBJ2-1; TRBD2 agrees at 8 bases. Germline V gene lookup returns CDR1 MNHEY and CDR2 SVGAGI. The CDR3 loop spans 16 amino acids. V trimming: 0 bases; J trimming: 8 bases; junction bases outside the gene matches: 9. The CDR3, as DNA: TGTGCCAGCAGTTACTCGGGCGGGAGGAGTAACGATGAGCAGTTCTTC. Translated, it gives CASSYSGGRSNDEQFF.

This clone was detected only a few times. The V call is TRBV29-1, the J call TRBJ1-1; D unresolved. Germline assignment: CDR1 SQVTM and CDR2 ANQGSEA. The length of the CDR3 is 13 residues. The V end was cut by 6 bases, the J end by 0 bases, with 11 bases between. CDR3 nucleotides: TGCAGCGTAGTGCAGGTTTTGAACACTGAAGCTTTCTTT. This sequence encodes CSVVQVLNTEAFF.

The chain carries TRBV7-6 and TRBJ2-2; unclear D gene. This CDR3 comprises 16 residues. Per the germline V gene, CDR1 is SGHVS and CDR2 is FNYEAQ. V was trimmed by 2 bases and J by 2 bases, leaving 12 bases between them. The CDR3 nucleotides are TGTGCCAGCAGCTTAAATCTGGCTGGCAACACCGGGGAGCTGTTTTTT. Amino acids: CASSLNLAGNTGELFF.

J is TRBJ2-5 and V is TRBV21-1; TRBD2, the D gene given by the table, was not confirmed from the DNA. TRBV21-1 is listed as a pseudogene. The CDR3 length is 15 residues. DNA of the CDR3: TGTGCCAGCAGCTATAGCGGGGGGCGCCAAGAGACCCAGTACTTC. This sequence encodes CASSYSGGRQETQYF.

Only a few counts were recorded for this clone. The rearrangement uses TRBV15 and TRBJ2-5; D ambiguous. Trimming took off 0 bases at V and 2 bases at J, with 16 bases between the two ends. This CDR3 contains 17 residues. Looked up from germline, CDR1 is LNHNV and CDR2 is YYDKDF (reference sequence). CDR3 residues: CATSRDWFETGQETQYF. The CDR3 nucleotides read TGTGCCACCAGCAGAGATTGGTTCGAGACTGGACAAGAGACCCAGTACTTC.

The chain uses TRBV10-3 and TRBJ1-5; TRBD1 matches at 7 bases. Unmatched junction bases numbered 6, after V lost 10 bases and J lost 3 bases. Germline values: CDR1 ENHRY, CDR2 SYGVKD. The CDR3 consists of 13 residues. The CDR3: CATTGTDNQPQHF. Here the CDR3 DNA reads TGTGCCACGACCGGGACAGACAATCAGCCCCAGCATTTT.

This chain connects TRBV6-5 to TRBJ1-1, with a tentative D call TRBD1 (5 bases). Germline values: CDR1 MNHEY, CDR2 SVGAGI. The V end was cut by 5 bases, the J end by 1 base, with 11 bases between. CDR3 length equals 14 residues. CDR3 bases: TGTGCCAGCAGTCCGGACACCTGGAACACTGAAGCTTTCTTT. Its translation is CASSPDTWNTEAFF.

This rearrangement joins TRBV7-2 to TRBJ1-6; a possible D gene is TRBD1 (5 bases). V lost 5 bases, J lost 7 bases, and 12 bases lay in between. The CDR3 runs to 14 residues. Germline V gene data show CDR1 as SGHTA and CDR2 as FQGNSA. The CDR3 loop is CASSLRDGNSPLHF. The CDR3 DNA reads TGTGCCAGCAGCCTCCGGGACGGGAATTCACCCCTCCACTTT.